This TCR beta chain was documented in a study of cytomegalovirus exposure and HLA in healthy donors. Study-level background: The approximately 120 million unique TCR beta sequences, from roughly 170 million T cells, were found by an earlier analysis.

Findings and caveats of the study: Researchers catalogued 150 or so TCR beta chains as cytomegalovirus-associated. Reportedly, fewer N-insertions than the roughly 700-donor mean appeared in an Asian-associated ancestry cluster in a later analysis.

Regarding this clone: Its specificity is not known.

PCR primers comprised 60 Vbeta and 13 Jbeta primers. Repertoires were generated with immunoSEQ multiplex PCR, while TCRdb's copy carries only in-frame clones and drops some. The sample consists of about 160,000 clones, 75% to 90% of them appearing once. Germline V gene sequence: CDR1 MNHEY, CDR2 SVGAGI. Trimming removed 0 bases at V and 10 bases at J, with 18 bases between. This CDR3 region has 16 residues. The chain combines TRBV6-5 with TRBJ2-2; D call uncertain. The sequence came from a woman under 30 in good health and CMV-seronegative. Material: PBMCs. In DNA form, the CDR3 reads TGTGCCAGCAGTTACTCGGATGACAATTTTAACGAGGAGCTGTTTTTT. Amino acids: CASSYSDDNFNEELFF.